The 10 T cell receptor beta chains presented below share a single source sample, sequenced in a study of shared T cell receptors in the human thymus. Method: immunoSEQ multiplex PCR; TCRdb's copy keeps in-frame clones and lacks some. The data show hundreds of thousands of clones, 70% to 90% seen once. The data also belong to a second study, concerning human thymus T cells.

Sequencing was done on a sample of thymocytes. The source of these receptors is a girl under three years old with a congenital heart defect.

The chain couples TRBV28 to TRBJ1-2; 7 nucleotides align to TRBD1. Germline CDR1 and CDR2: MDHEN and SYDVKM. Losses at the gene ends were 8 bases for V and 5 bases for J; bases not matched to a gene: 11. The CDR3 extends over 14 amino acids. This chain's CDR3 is CASFKGQFVYGYTF. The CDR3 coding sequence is TGTGCCAGCTTTAAGGGACAGTTCGTTTATGGCTACACCTTC.

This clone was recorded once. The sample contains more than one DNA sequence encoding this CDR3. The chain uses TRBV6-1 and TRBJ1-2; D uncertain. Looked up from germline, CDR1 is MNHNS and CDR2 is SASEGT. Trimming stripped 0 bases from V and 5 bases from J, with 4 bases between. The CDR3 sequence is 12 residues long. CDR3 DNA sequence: TGTGCCAGCAGTGAAGCTCGGTATGGCTACACCTTC. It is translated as CASSEARYGYTF.

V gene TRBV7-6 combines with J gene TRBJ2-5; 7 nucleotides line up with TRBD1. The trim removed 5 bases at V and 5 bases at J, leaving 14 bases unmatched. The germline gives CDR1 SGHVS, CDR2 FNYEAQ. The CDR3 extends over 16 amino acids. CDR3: CASSEDLGGLNETQYF. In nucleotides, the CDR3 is TGTGCCAGCAGCGAAGATTTAGGGGGCTTGAACGAGACCCAGTACTTC.

CDR3 protein: CASSRVGGQSEQYF. The DNA of the CDR3 is TGTGCCAGCAGCCGGGTGGGGGGACAGTCCGAGCAGTACTTC. V gene TRBV7-6 combines with J gene TRBJ2-7; tentative D call: TRBD1 (7 bases). V was trimmed by 5 bases and J by 6 bases, leaving 17 bases between them. From germline, CDR1 is SGHVS and CDR2 FNYEAQ. The CDR3 runs to 14 residues. Together with reference TRBV7-6 and TRBJ2-7, the CDR3 gives the full variable domain: GAGVSQSPRYKVTKRGQDVALRCDPISGHVSLYWYRQALGQGPEFLTYFNYEAQQDKSGLPNDRFSAERPEGSISTLTIQRTEQRDSAMYRCASSRVGGQSEQYFGPGTRLTVT.

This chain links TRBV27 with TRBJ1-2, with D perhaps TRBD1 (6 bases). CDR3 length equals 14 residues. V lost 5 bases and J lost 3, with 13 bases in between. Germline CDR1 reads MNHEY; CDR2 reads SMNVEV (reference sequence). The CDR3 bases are TGTGCCAGCAGTGCCCCGGGGGGGCACTATGGCTACACCTTC. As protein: CASSAPGGHYGYTF.

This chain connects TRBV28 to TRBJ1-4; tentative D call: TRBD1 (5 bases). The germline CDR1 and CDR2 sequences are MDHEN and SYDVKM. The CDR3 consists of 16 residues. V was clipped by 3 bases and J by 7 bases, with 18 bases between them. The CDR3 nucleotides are TGTGCCAGCAGTTTGGGCGTGGGGGGGTTAGGTGAAAAACTGTTTTTT. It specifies CASSLGVGGLGEKLFF. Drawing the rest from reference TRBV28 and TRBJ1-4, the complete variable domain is DVKVTQSSRYLVKRTGEKVFLECVQDMDHENMFWYRQDPGLGLRLIYFSYDVKMKEKGDIPEGYSVSREKKERFSLILESASTNQTSMYLCASSLGVGGLGEKLFFGSGTQLSVL.

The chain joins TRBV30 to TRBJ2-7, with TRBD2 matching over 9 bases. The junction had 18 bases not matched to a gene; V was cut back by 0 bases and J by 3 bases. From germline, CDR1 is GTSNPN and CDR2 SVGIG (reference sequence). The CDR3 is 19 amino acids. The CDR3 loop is CAWSVSEGGVGLAFYEQYF. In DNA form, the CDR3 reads TGTGCCTGGAGTGTTTCTGAGGGAGGCGTGGGACTAGCTTTCTACGAGCAGTACTTC.

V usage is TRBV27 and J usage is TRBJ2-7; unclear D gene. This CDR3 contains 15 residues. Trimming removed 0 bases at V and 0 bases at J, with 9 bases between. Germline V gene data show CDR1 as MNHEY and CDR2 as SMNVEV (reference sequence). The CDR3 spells CASSLSAAPSYEQYF. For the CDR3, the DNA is TGTGCCAGCAGTTTATCGGCTGCCCCCTCCTACGAGCAGTACTTC.

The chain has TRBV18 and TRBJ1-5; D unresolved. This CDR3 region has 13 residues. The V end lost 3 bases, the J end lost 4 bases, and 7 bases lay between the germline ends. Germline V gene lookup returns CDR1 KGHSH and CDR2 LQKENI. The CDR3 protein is CASSPTSNQPQHF. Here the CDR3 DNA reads TGTGCCAGCTCACCCACATCGAATCAGCCCCAGCATTTT.

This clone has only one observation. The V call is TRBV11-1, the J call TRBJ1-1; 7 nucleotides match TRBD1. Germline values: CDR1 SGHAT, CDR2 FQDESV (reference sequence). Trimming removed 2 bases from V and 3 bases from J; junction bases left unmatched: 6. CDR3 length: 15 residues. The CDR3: CASSLKDRAHTEAFF. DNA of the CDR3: TGTGCCAGCAGCTTAAAAGACAGGGCCCACACTGAAGCTTTCTTT.